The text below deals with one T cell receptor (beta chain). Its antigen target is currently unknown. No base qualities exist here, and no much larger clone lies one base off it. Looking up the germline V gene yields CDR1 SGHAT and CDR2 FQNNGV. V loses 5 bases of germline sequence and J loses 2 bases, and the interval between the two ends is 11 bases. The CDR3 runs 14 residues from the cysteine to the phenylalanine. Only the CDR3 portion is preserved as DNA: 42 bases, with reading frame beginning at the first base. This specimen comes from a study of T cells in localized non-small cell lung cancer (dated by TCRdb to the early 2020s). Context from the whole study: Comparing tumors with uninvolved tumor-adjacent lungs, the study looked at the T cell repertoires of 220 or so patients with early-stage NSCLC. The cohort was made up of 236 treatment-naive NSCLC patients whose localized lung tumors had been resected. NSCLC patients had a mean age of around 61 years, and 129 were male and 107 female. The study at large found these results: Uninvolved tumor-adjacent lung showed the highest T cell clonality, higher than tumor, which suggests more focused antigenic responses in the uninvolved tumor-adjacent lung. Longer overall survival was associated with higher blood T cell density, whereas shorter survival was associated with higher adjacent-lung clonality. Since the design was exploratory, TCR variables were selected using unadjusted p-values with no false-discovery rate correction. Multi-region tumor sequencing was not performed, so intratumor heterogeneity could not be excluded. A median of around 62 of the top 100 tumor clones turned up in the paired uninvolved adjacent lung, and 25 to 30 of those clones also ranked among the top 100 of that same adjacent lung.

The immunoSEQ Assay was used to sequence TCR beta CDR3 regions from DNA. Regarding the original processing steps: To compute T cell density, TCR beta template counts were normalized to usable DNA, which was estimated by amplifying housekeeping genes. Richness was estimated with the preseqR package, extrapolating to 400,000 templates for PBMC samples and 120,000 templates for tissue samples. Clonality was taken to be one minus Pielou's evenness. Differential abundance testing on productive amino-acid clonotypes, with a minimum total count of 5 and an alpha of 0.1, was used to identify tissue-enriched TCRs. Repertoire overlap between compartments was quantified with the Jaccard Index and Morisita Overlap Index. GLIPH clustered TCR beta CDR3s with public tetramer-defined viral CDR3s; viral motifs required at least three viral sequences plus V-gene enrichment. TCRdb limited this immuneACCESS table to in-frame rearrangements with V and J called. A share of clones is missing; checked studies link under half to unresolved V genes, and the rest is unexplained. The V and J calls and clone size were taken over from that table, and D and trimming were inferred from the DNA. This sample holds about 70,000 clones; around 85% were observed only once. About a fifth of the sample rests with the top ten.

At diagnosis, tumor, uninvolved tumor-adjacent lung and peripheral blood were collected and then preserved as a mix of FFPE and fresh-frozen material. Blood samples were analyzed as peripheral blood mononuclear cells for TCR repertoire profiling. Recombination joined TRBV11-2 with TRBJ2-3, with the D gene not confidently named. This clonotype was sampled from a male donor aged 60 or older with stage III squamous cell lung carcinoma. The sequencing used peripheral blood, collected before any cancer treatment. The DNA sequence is TGTGCCAGCAGCCTTAGCAGGAACACAGATACGCAGTATTTT. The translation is CASSLSRNTDTQYF.